This record looks at one T cell receptor (beta chain) sequence and its context. What it binds is unknown. The CDR3 contains 19 residues. Germline V gene lookup returns CDR1 SNHLY and CDR2 FYNNEI. The junction had 12 bases not matched to a gene; V was cut back by 0 bases and J by 5 bases. This sample is drawn from a study of shared clonotypes between healthy human individuals. Study context: Three plates each covered CD4 naive and memory; CD8 naive two, CD8 memory one. Broader study findings: The study found about 5% of naive CD4 clonotypes shared across several donors. Enrolling few donors narrowed the genetic and exposure-history diversity that was represented.

A split of CD4+ cells into CD45RA+ naive and CD45RA-negative memory subsets was performed. Using immunoSEQ multiplex PCR, the repertoire was profiled, and TCRdb retains in-frame clones only, with some absent. The sample shows a few million clones, approximately 95% of them seen only once. This chain connects TRBV2 to TRBJ2-2; 10 bases are shared with TRBD1. The clonotype comes from a man younger than 35 in good health. Some clones in this sample may be carry-over from other donors' samples. The specimen sequenced was naive CD4+ T cells from PBMCs. Subset here: CD45RA+ positively selected. As DNA, the CDR3 is TGTGCCAGCAGTGAAGCCACCCCGTTTGGGGACAGGGGTACCGGGGAGCTGTTTTTT. Amino acid sequence: CASSEATPFGDRGTGELFF.